Below, 4 T cell receptor beta chains from the same sample are listed, as sequenced in a study of patients and donors after allogeneic stem cell transplantation. Via MiXCR, TCRdb re-called the RT-PCR reads, giving one row per CDR3 protein. The top ten hold just over 75% of the sample, which has 30,000 to 40,000 distinct CDR3 sequences, 35% to 40% seen once. The sequenced sample consisted of blood, either unsorted or a sorted T cell fraction (not recorded which). These receptor sequences come from a human donor who was either an allogeneic HSCT recipient or a stem cell or donor lymphocyte infusion donor (not recorded which). It is not recorded whose cells these are; they may come from a transplant donor.

The rearrangement uses TRBV15 and TRBJ1-1, with D possibly being TRBD1 (5 bases). Germline loops: CDR1 LNHNV, CDR2 YYDKDF (reference sequence). The ends were cut back, 1 base at V and 5 bases at J, with 14 bases in the middle. This CDR3 region has 15 residues. The CDR3 coding sequence is TGTGCCACCAGCAGAGCCGGCAGGGAGTGGACTGAAGCTTTCTTT. Translation: CATSRAGREWTEAFF.

The gene calls are TRBV5-1 and TRBJ2-2; tentative D call: TRBD1 (5 bases). CDR3 length: 14 residues. The germline CDR1 and CDR2 sequences are SGHRS and YFSETQ. Deletions cut 2 bases from V and 5 bases from J, with 10 bases between. The CDR3 region has the DNA TGCGCCAGCAGCTTCCAGGGTGAGACCGGGGAGCTGTTTTTT. Encoded protein: CASSFQGETGELFF.

This clonotype has only a few counts. DNA of the CDR3: TGCAGCCGTGGCCAAACGTTCTTC. This codes for CSRGQTFF. The chain is built from TRBV20-1 and TRBJ2-1; no clear D gene. This CDR3 comprises 8 residues. Looked up from germline, CDR1 is DFQATT and CDR2 is SNEGSKA (reference sequence).

This clonotype was counted between two and nine times. The gene calls are TRBV7-8 and TRBJ1-1; D unresolved. Trimming stripped 5 bases from V and 3 bases from J, with 10 bases between. The CDR3 totals 13 residues. Germline V gene data show CDR1 as SGHVS and CDR2 as FQNEAQ. The CDR3 region is CASSPTRDTEAFF. CDR3 nucleotide sequence: TGTGCCAGCAGCCCTACCCGGGACACTGAAGCTTTCTTT.